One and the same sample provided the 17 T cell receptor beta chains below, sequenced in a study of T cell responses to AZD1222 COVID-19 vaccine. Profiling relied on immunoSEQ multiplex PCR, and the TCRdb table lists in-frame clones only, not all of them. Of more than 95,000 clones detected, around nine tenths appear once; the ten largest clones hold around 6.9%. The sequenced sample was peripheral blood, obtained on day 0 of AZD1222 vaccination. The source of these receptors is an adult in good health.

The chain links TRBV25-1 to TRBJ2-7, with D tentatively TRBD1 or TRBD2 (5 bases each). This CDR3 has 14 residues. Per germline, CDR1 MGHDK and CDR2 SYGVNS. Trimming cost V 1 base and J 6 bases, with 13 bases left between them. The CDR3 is CASSELVRGSEQYF. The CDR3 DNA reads TGTGCCAGCAGTGAATTAGTTCGGGGCTCCGAGCAGTACTTC.

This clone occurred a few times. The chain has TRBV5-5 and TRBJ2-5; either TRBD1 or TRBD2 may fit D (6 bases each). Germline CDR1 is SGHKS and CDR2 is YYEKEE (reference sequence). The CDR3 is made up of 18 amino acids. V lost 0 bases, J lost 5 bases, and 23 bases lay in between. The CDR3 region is CASSLAAGLGAGWETQYF. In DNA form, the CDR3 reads TGTGCCAGCAGCTTGGCCGCCGGCTTGGGGGCGGGGTGGGAGACCCAGTACTTC.

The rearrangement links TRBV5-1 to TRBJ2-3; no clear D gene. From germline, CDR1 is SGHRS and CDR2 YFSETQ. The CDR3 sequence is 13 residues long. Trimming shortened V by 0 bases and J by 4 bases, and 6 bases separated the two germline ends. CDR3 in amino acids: CASSLATPDTQYF. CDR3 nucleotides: TGCGCCAGCAGCTTGGCCACTCCAGATACGCAGTATTTT.

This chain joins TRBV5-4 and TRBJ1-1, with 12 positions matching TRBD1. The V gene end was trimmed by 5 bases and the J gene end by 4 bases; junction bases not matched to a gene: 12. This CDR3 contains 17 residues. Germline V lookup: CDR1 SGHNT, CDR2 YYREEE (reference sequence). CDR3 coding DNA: TGTGCCAGCAGAGGGGGACAGGGGGCTAATTTGATCACTGAAGCTTTCTTT. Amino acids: CASRGGQGANLITEAFF.

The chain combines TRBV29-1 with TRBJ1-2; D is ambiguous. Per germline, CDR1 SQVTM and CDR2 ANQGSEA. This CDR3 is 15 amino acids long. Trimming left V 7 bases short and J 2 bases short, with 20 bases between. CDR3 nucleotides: TGCAGCGCCAGCAGTTTTAACAGACCAAACTATGGCTACACCTTC. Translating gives CSASSFNRPNYGYTF.

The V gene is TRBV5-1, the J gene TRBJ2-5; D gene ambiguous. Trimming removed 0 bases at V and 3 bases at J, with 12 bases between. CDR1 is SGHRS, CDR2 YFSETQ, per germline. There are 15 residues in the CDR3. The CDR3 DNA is TGCGCCAGCAGCTTGGTGATGGGCTCAAAAGAGACCCAGTACTTC. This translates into CASSLVMGSKETQYF.

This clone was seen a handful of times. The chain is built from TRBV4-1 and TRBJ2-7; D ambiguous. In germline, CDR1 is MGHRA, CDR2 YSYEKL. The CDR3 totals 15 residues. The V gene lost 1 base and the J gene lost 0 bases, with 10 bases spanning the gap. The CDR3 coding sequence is TGCGCCAGCAGCCAAGCAGCGCCAAGCTCCTACGAGCAGTACTTC. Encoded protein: CASSQAAPSSYEQYF.

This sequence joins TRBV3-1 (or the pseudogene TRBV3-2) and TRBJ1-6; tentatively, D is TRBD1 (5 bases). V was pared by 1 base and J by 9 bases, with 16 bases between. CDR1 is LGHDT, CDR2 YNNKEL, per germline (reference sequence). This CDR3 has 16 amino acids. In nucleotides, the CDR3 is TGTGCCAGCAGCCAAGCCCCGGGGGGTTTGGGTTCACCCCTCCACTTT. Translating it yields CASSQAPGGLGSPLHF.

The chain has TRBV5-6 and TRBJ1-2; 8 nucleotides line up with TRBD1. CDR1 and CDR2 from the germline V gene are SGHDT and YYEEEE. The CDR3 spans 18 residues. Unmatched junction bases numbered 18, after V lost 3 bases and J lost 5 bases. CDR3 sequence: CASSSRQDRAYLRYGYTF. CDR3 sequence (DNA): TGTGCCAGCAGCTCCAGGCAGGACAGGGCTTACCTCAGATATGGCTACACCTTC.

The CDR3 bases are TGTGCCAGCAGGCTACTAGCGGGAGAGACCGGGGAGCTGTTTTTT. Translation gives CASRLLAGETGELFF. This chain connects TRBV2 to TRBJ2-2; 11 bases fit TRBD2. CDR3 length equals 15 residues. Trimming took 6 bases from V and 5 from J; bases not matched to a gene: 5. Germline CDR1 SNHLY, CDR2 FYNNEI.

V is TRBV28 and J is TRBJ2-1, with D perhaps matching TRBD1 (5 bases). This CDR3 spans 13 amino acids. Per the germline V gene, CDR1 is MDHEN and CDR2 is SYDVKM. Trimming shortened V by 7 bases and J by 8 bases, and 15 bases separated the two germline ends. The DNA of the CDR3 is TGTGCCAGCATCCAAGACAGCCGCTATGAGCAGTTCTTC. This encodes CASIQDSRYEQFF.

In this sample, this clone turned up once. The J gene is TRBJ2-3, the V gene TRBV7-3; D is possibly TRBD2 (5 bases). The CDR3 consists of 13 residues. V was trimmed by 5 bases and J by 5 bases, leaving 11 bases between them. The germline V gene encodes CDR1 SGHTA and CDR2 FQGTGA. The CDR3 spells CASSPYSGDTQYF. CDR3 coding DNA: TGTGCCAGCAGCCCGTACAGCGGAGATACGCAGTATTTT.

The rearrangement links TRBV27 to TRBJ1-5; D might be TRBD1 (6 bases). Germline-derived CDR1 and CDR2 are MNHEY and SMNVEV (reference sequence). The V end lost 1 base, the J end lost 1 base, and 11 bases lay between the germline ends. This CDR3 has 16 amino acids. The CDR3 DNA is TGTGCCAGCAGTTTATTCGGGGACACAAGCAATCAGCCCCAGCATTTT. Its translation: CASSLFGDTSNQPQHF.

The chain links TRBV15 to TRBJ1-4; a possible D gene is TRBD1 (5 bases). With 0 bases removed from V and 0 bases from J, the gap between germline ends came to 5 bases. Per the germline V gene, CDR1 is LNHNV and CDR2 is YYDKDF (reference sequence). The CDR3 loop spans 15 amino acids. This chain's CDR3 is CATSREGATNEKLFF. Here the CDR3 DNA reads TGTGCCACCAGCAGAGAAGGGGCAACTAATGAAAAACTGTTTTTT.

The CDR3 loop reads CASSMDRAADTQYF. The CDR3 nucleotides are TGTGCCAGCAGCATGGACAGGGCGGCAGATACGCAGTATTTT. V usage is TRBV7-3 and J usage is TRBJ2-3; TRBD1 agrees at 8 bases. CDR3 length equals 14 residues. J gave up 4 bases and V 5 bases, and 5 bases lay outside the gene matches. Germline CDR1 and CDR2: SGHTA and FQGTGA.

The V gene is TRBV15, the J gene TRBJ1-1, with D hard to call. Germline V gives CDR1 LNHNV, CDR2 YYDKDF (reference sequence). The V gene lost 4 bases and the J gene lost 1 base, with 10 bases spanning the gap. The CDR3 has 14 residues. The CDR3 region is CATSTEKSNTEAFF. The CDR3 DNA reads TGTGCCACCAGCACCGAAAAATCGAACACTGAAGCTTTCTTT.

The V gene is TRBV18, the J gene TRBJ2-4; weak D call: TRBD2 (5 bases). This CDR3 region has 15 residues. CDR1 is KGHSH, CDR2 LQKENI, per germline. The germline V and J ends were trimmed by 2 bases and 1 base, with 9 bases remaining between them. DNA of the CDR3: TGTGCCAGCTCACCAGGAGGTGGGGCCAAAAACATTCAGTACTTC. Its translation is CASSPGGGAKNIQYF.